This TCR beta chain is from a study of blood T cells in healthy people across ages. This CDR3 has 13 residues. Germline V CDR1 and CDR2: SNHLY, FYNNEI. PCR was performed a second time for roughly 7 to 11 cycles using a sample-barcoded 5' primer and a J-beta primer mix. Unique molecular identifiers of 12 random nucleotides labeled each cDNA. Every sample gave at least 2.5 million paired-end reads containing CDR3. TCRdb itself ran the 5' RACE reads through MiXCR, one entry per CDR3 protein. The sample has hundreds of thousands of distinct CDR3 sequences, approximately 30% seen once. Points on this clonotype: Its antigen is not known. A much larger clone differs from this one at a single base, so this may be a read error.

At least 5.5 micrograms of total RNA were extracted per sample. The study's findings and limits: Older individuals had lower TCR beta diversity per million T cells (the decline was roughly linear).

Sequencing input: blood. The chain recombines TRBV2 with TRBJ2-7; D possibly corresponds to TRBD1 (5 bases). Matching the DNA end better, TRBJ2-5 makes the J call doubtful. This TCR came from an elderly woman in good health. The CDR3 here is CASRPRVDETQYF. The CDR3 nucleotides are TGTGCCAGCAGACCCAGGGTGGACGAGACCCAGTACTTC.